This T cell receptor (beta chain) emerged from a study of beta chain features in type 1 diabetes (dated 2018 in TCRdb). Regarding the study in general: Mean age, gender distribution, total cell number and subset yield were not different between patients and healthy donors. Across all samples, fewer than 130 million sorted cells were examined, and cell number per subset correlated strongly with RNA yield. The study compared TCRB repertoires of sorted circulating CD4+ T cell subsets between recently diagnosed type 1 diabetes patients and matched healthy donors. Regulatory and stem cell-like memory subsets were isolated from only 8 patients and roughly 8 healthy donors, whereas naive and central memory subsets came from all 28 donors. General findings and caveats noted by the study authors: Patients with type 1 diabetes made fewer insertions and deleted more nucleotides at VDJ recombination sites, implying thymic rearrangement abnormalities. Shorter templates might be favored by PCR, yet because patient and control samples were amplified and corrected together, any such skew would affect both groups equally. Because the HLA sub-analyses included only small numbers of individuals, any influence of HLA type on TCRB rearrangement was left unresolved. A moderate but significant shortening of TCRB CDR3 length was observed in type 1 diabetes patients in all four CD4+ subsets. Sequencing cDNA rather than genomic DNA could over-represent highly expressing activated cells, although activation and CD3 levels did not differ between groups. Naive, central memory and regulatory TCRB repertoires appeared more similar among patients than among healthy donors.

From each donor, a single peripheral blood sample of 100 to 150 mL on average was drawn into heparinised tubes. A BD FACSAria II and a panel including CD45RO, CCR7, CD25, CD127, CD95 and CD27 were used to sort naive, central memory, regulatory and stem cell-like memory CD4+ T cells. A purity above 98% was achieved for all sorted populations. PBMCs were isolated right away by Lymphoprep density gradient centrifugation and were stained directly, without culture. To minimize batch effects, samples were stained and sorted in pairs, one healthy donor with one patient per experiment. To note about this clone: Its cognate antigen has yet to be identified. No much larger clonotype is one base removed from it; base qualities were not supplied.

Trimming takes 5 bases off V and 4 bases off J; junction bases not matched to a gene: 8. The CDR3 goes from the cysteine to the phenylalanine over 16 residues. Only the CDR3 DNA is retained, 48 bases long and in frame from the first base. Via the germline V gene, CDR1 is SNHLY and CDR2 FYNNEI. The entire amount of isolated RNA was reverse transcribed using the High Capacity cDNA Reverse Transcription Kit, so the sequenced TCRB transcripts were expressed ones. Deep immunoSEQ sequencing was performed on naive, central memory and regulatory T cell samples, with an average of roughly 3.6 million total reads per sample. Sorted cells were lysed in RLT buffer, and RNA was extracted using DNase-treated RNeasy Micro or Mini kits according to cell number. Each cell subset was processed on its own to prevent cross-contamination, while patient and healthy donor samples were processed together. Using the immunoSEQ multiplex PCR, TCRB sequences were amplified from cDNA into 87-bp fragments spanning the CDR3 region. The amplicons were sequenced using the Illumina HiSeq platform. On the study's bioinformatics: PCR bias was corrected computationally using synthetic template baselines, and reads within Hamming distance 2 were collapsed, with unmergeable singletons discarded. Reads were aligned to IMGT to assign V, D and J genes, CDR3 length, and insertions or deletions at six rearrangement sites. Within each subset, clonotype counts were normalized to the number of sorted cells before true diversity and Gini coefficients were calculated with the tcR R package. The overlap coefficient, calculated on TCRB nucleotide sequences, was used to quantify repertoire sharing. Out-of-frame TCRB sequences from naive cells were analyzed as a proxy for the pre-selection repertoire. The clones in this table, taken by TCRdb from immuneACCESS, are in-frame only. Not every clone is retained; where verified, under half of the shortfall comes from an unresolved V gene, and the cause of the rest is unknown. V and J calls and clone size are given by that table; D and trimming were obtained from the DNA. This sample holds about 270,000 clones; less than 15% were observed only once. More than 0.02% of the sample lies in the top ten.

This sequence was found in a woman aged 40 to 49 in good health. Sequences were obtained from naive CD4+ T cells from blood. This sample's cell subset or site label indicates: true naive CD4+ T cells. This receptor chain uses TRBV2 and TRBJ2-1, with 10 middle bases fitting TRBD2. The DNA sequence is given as TGTGCCAGCAGTATAGCGGGGGGCTTACGATACAATGAGCAGTTCTTC. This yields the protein CASSIAGGLRYNEQFF.